This T cell receptor beta chain was sequenced during a study of blood T cells in healthy people across ages. Broader study findings: Naive and antigen-experienced cells could not be conclusively compared, given unsorted PBMCs.

Next came a second PCR, run for about 7 to 12 cycles, which used a sample-barcoded 5' primer along with a J-beta primer mix. TCRdb reanalysed the 5' RACE reads using MiXCR and keeps one entry per CDR3 protein. The profile shows about 1,000,000 distinct CDR3 sequences, under 45% of them singletons. Healthy Caucasians from Russia aged roughly 6 to 90 served as donors. This clonotype was seen a few times. Its cognate antigen is unknown. The length of the CDR3 is 15 residues. Trimming removed 6 bases at V and 0 bases at J, with 12 bases between. What was sequenced was blood. The sequence came from a woman aged 60-75 years in good health. This chain links TRBV12-3 or TRBV12-4 with TRBJ2-1; D might be TRBD1 (5 bases). In DNA, the CDR3 is TGTGCCAGCAGCACAGGCCTTAGCTCCTACAATGAGCAGTTCTTC. Residues: CASSTGLSSYNEQFF.